This is a list of T cell receptor beta chains from one sample in a study of shared clonotypes between healthy human individuals. Sequencing was performed with immunoSEQ multiplex PCR; in TCRdb, only in-frame clones are kept and a portion is missing. The data contain about 2.4 million clones, approximately 93% of them singletons. Sequenced sample: naive CD4+ T cells from PBMCs. The receptors stem from a man younger than 30 in good health. Some clones in this sample may be carry-over from other donors' samples. The CDR3 runs from the conserved cysteine through the conserved F or W. D genes are given only for firm matches. Clone size appears in some rows only: once, few, many, or a class for an expanded clone.

j_call d_call v_call clone_size cdr3_nt cdr3_aa
TRBJ1-2 TRBD1 TRBV19 NA TGTGCCAGTAGTCCAAGGGACAGGGAATTCTATGGCTACACCTTC CASSPRDREFYGYTF
TRBJ2-3 TRBD2 TRBV2 NA TGTGCCAGCAGTCTACTAGCGGGAGGGCTCACAGATACGCAGTATTTT CASSLLAGGLTDTQYF
TRBJ1-5 NA TRBV7-9 NA TGTGCCAGCAGCCAAGGTGGCAATCAGCCCCAGCATTTT CASSQGGNQPQHF
TRBJ2-1 TRBD1 TRBV19 NA TGTGCCAGTACTCCGGGACAGGGGTCATACGAGCAGTTCTTC CASTPGQGSYEQFF
TRBJ1-2 NA TRBV6-6 once TGTGCCAGCAGTCCCAGGACGGATAACTATGGCTACACCTTC CASSPRTDNYGYTF
TRBJ2-1 TRBD2 TRBV28 NA TGTGCCAGCAGTTTAGGGGGACTAGCGCCGTACAATGAGCAGTTCTTC CASSLGGLAPYNEQFF
TRBJ1-2 TRBD1 TRBV9 NA TGTGCCAGCAGCGGTACTTGGGGACAGGGTGGCTATGGCTACACCTTC CASSGTWGQGGYGYTF
TRBJ2-7 TRBD2 TRBV29-1 once TGCAGCGTTGAAGATCCGGGACTAGCGGGAGCTGTGAGGGAGCAGTACTTC CSVEDPGLAGAVREQYF
TRBJ2-5 TRBD2 TRBV27 once TGTGCCAGCAGATTAGCGGGAGGGAAGACCCAGTACTTC CASRLAGGKTQYF
TRBJ2-5 TRBD1 TRBV7-9 NA TGTGCCAGCAGCTCCCGTTCACAGGGGCTTGTGGAGACCCAGTACTTC CASSSRSQGLVETQYF
TRBJ2-1 NA TRBV6-5 NA TGTGCCAGCAGTTACCGAGGCAGATCCAATGAGCAGTTCTTC CASSYRGRSNEQFF
TRBJ1-1 TRBD1 TRBV27 NA TGTGCCAGCAGTCACAATGCAGGGGGTGAAGCTTTCTTT CASSHNAGGEAFF
TRBJ2-3 NA TRBV7-3 NA TGTGCCAGCAGCCCCACCGGGGGACCAGATACGCAGTATTTT CASSPTGGPDTQYF
TRBJ2-5 TRBD2 TRBV19 NA TGTGCCAGTAGTAGCGGTAGCGGGAGGGCCAGGGAGACCCAGTACTTC CASSSGSGRARETQYF